The rows below give T cell receptor beta chains drawn from one sample of a study of cytomegalovirus exposure and HLA in healthy donors. Some clones are missing from TCRdb's copy, which holds only in-frame ones; the method was immunoSEQ multiplex PCR. The sample gives about 180,000 clones, roughly 80% of which show up once; 5.7% is in the top ten. Source material: PBMCs. The receptor set was obtained from a man in his forties in good health and CMV-seronegative. Both conserved end residues are part of each CDR3. Each record gives: D gene, V gene, clone size, J gene, CDR3 DNA, CDR3 protein. D genes are given only for firm matches. Clone size appears in some rows only: once, few, many, or a class for an expanded clone.

>.|TRBV6-1|once|TRBJ1-2
TGTGCCAGCAGTCTTGGACAGAACGCTAACTATGGCTACACCTTC
CASSLGQNANYGYTF
>TRBD1|TRBV18|.|TRBJ1-2
TGTGCCAGCTCACCGACAGGGGCCGCGGAAGGCTACACCTTC
CASSPTGAAEGYTF
>.|TRBV4-3|few|TRBJ1-3
TGCGCCAGCAGCCAAGTAGGGGTCGGAAACACCATATATTTT
CASSQVGVGNTIYF
>.|TRBV7-9|.|TRBJ2-2
TGTGCCAGCAGCTTCATAGAAACTCCCGGGGAGCTGTTTTTT
CASSFIETPGELFF
>.|TRBV11-2|.|TRBJ2-5
TGTGCCAGCAGCTTAGTAGGAGGTGGCGAGACCCAGTACTTC
CASSLVGGGETQYF
>.|TRBV7-9|.|TRBJ2-1
TGTGCCAGCAGCTTCAACCGCGATGAGCAGTTCTTC
CASSFNRDEQFF
>.|TRBV4-3|.|TRBJ2-7
TGCGCCAGCAGCCAAGGGACGGGAGTCTCCTACGAGCAGTACTTC
CASSQGTGVSYEQYF
>.|TRBV18|.|TRBJ1-2
TGTGCCAGCTCACCACCGACAGGTGCTGACTATGGCTACACCTTC
CASSPPTGADYGYTF
>TRBD2|TRBV5-1|.|TRBJ2-3
TGCGCCAGCAGCTTAGCGGGATTAACCCCTAGCACAGATACGCAGTATTTT
CASSLAGLTPSTDTQYF
>.|TRBV11-3|.|TRBJ2-2
TGTGCCAGCAGCTTGACAGTGTTTCTCGACGGGGAGCTGTTTTTT
CASSLTVFLDGELFF
>.|TRBV11-2|.|TRBJ1-1
TGTGCCAGCAGCTTAGTCCCGTATAACACTGAAGCTTTCTTT
CASSLVPYNTEAFF
>.|TRBV7-9|.|TRBJ2-3
TGTGCCAGCAGCTTAGTTCGCAGGGGTGGGACAGATACGCAGTATTTT
CASSLVRRGGTDTQYF
>.|TRBV4-3|few|TRBJ1-1
TGCGCCAGCAGCCAAGATCGGGGCCGGGGGACTGAAGCTTTCTTT
CASSQDRGRGTEAFF
>TRBD1|TRBV5-8|.|TRBJ1-5
TGTGCCAGCAGCTTGGGGACAGGGAATTATCAGCCCCAGCATTTT
CASSLGTGNYQPQHF
>.|TRBV11-2|.|TRBJ2-7
TGTGCCAGCAGCTTAGTCAGAGGATCCTACGAGCAGTACTTC
CASSLVRGSYEQYF
>TRBD1|TRBV5-1|.|TRBJ1-1
TGCGCCAGCAGCTTGGCCACCGGACAGGGCTTACCTGAAGCTTTCTTT
CASSLATGQGLPEAFF
>.|TRBV5-4|once|TRBJ2-1
TGTGCCAGCAGCCCCCCCGCACAGGAGGGTGAGCAGTTCTTC
CASSPPAQEGEQFF
>.|TRBV4-3|.|TRBJ1-2
TGCGCCAGCAGCCAAGATTTCCCGGGGGGGCAGGGACCTAACTATGGCTACACCTTC
CASSQDFPGGQGPNYGYTF
>TRBD2|TRBV6-5|.|TRBJ2-3
TGTGCCAGCAGTTACGGCGGGGGGGTATTAGATACGCAGTATTTT
CASSYGGGVLDTQYF
>TRBD2|TRBV7-9|.|TRBJ2-3
TGTGCCAGCAGCCCTCCGACTAGCGGGAGGGTTACGAGCACAGATACGCAGTATTTT
CASSPPTSGRVTSTDTQYF
>.|TRBV7-9|.|TRBJ1-2
TGTGCCAGCAGCCTAGGGACACCTAACTATGGCTACACCTTC
CASSLGTPNYGYTF
>.|TRBV25-1|.|TRBJ2-7
TGTGCCAGCAGTGAATCGGGCCCGGGGGACGAGCAGTACTTC
CASSESGPGDEQYF
>.|TRBV19|few|TRBJ2-3
TGTGCCAGTAGTATAGGTGGAGGGGCGACCACAGATACGCAGTATTTT
CASSIGGGATTDTQYF
>.|TRBV6-6|.|TRBJ1-5
TGTGCCAGCAGCCCCTTTGGGGCGGGCAATCAGCCCCAGCATTTT
CASSPFGAGNQPQHF
>.|TRBV5-4|.|TRBJ2-7
TGTGCCAGCAGCTCGGGACTGGCCTACGAGCAGTACTTC
CASSSGLAYEQYF
>TRBD2|TRBV5-1|.|TRBJ2-3
TGCGCCAGCAGCTTGGGGGTTTCGGCGGGGGGGGTCACAGATACGCAGTATTTT
CASSLGVSAGGVTDTQYF
>.|TRBV18|.|TRBJ2-7
TGTGCCAGCTCGGAGGAGAGGGGGGGCTACGAGCAGTACTTC
CASSEERGGYEQYF
>TRBD1|TRBV6-1|.|TRBJ1-5
TGTGCCAGCAGCGCCGGGACAGTGAGGAATCAGCCCCAGCATTTT
CASSAGTVRNQPQHF
>.|TRBV7-8|.|TRBJ2-7
TGTGCCAGCAGCCTCAGGGACGGGAGTTCTTGGGAGCAGTACTTC
CASSLRDGSSWEQYF
>.|TRBV6-5|few|TRBJ1-1
TGTGCCAGCAGTTCCTTCGCGGGGAACACTGAAGCTTTCTTT
CASSSFAGNTEAFF
>TRBD2|TRBV4-3|.|TRBJ2-3
TGCGCCAGCAGCCAAGATCGGTGGAGCGGGGGGGCTGAGGATGCAGATACGCAGTATTTT
CASSQDRWSGGAEDADTQYF
>.|TRBV6-6|few|TRBJ2-7
TGTGCCAGCAGTTACTCCGGGGTTGGGCGAACCTACGAGCAGTACTTC
CASSYSGVGRTYEQYF
>.|TRBV6-1|.|TRBJ2-3
TGTGCCAGCAGTGATGGAGTAGCAGCAGATACGCAGTATTTT
CASSDGVAADTQYF
>TRBD1|TRBV6-5|.|TRBJ2-1
TGTGCCAGCAGACTGGGACAGACCGCCTACAATGAGCAGTTCTTC
CASRLGQTAYNEQFF
>TRBD1|TRBV14|.|TRBJ2-5
TGTGCCAGCAGCCAGGACAGGGGGAGAGGAGAGACCCAGTACTTC
CASSQDRGRGETQYF
>.|TRBV7-9|.|TRBJ1-1
TGTGCCAGCAGCGCACGACAGGAGAACACTGAAGCTTTCTTT
CASSARQENTEAFF
>TRBD2|TRBV7-2|once|TRBJ2-7
TGTGCCAGCAGCTTAATTCCACCTAGCGGGGGAGAGGAGCAGTACTTC
CASSLIPPSGGEEQYF
>.|TRBV7-8|few|TRBJ2-1
TGTGCCAGCAGCTTAAGGCGCAGGGATGGGAATGAGCAGTTCTTC
CASSLRRRDGNEQFF
>.|TRBV6-4|.|TRBJ1-1
TGTGCCAGCAGTGGAGGGGAAGCTTTCTTT
CASSGGEAFF